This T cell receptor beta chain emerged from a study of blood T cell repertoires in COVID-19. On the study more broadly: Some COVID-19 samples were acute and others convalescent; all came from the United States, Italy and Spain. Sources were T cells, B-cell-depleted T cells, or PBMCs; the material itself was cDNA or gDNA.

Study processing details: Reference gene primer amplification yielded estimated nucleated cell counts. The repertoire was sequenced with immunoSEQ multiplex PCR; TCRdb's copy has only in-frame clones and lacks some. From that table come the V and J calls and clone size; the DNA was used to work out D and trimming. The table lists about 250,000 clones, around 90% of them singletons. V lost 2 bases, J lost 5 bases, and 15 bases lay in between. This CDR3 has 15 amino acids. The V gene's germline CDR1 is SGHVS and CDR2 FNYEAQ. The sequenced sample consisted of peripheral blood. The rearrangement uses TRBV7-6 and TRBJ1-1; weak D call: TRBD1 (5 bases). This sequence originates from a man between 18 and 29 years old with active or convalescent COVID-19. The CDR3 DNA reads TGTGCCAGCAGCTTAATGACTGGGGGGGGGACTGAAGCTTTCTTT. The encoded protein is CASSLMTGGGTEAFF.